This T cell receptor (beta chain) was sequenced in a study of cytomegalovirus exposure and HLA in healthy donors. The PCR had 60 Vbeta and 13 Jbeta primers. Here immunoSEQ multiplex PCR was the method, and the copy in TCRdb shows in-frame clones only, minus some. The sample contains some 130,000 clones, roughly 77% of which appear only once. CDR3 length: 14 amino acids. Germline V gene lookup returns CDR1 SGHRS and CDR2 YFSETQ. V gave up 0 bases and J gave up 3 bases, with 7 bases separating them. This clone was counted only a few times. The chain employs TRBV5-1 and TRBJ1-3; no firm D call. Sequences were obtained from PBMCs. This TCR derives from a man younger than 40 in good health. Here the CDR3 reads CASSLGAGGNTIYF. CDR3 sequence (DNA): TGCGCCAGCAGCTTGGGGGCCGGTGGAAACACCATATATTTT.